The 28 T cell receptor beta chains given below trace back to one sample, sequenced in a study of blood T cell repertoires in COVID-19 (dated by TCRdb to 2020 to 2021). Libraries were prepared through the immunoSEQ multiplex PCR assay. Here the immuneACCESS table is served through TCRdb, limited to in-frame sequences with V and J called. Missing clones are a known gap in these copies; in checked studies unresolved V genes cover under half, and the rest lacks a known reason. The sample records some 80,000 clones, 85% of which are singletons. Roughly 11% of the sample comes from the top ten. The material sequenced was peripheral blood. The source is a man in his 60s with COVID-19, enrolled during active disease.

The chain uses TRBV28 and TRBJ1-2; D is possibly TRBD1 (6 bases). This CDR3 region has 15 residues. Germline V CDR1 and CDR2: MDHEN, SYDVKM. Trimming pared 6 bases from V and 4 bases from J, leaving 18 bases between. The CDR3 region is CASRSGQRGGYGYTF. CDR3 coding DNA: TGTGCCAGCAGATCCGGACAGCGAGGTGGCTATGGCTACACCTTC.

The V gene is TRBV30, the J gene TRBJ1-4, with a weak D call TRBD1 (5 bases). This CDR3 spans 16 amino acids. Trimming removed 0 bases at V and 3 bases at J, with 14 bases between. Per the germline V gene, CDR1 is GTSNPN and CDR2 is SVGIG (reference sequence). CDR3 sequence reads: CAWSVAGREANEKLFF. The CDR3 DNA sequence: TGTGCCTGGAGTGTAGCAGGGAGGGAGGCTAATGAAAAACTGTTTTTT. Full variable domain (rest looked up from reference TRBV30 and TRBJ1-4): SQTIHQWPATLVQPVGSPLSLECTVEGTSNPNLYWYRQAAGRGLQLLFYSVGIGQISSEVPQNLSASRPQDRQFILSSKKLLLSDSGFYLCAWSVAGREANEKLFFGSGTQLSVL.

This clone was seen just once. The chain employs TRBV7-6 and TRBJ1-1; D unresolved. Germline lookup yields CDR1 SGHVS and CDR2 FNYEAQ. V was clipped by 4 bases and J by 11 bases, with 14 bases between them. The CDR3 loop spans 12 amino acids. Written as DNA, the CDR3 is TGTGCCAGCAGCTCATGGACTCCTGTCGCTTTCTTT. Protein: CASSSWTPVAFF.

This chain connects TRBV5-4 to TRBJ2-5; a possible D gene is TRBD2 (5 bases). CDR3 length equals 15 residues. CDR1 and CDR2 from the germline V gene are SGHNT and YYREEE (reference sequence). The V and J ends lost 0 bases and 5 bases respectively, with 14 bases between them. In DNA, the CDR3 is TGTGCCAGCAGCTTGGGAGCGGCTGCTCGTGAGACCCAGTACTTC. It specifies CASSLGAAARETQYF.

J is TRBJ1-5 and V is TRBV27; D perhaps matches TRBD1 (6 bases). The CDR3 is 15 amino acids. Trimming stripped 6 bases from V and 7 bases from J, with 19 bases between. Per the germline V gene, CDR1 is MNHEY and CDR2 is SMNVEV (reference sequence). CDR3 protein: CASRSGGGLGQPQHF. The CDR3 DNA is TGTGCCAGCAGGTCTGGGGGGGGCCTCGGGCAGCCCCAGCATTTT.

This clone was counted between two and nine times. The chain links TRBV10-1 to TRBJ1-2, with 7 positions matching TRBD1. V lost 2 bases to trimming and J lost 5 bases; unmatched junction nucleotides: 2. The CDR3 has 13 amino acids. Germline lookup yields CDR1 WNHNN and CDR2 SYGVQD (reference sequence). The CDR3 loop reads CASSEVQGYGYTF. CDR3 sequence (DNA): TGCGCCAGCAGTGAGGTACAGGGGTATGGCTACACCTTC.

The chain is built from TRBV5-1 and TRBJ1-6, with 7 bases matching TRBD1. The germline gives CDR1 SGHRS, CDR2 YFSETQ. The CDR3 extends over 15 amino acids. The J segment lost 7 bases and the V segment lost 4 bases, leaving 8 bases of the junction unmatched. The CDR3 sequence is CASSPTGQENSPLHF. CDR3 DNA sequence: TGCGCCAGCAGCCCGACAGGGCAGGAAAATTCACCCCTCCACTTT. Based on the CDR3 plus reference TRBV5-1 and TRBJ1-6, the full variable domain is KAGVTQTPRYLIKTRGQQVTLSCSPISGHRSVSWYQQTPGQGLQFLFEYFSETQRNKGNFPGRFSGRQFSNSRSEMNVSTLELGDSALYLCASSPTGQENSPLHFGNGTRLTVT.

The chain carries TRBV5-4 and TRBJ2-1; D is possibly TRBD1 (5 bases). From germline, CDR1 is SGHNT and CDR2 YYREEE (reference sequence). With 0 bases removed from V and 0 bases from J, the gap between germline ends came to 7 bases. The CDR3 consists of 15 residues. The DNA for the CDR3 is TGTGCCAGCAGCTTGGTAGGGGACTCCTACAATGAGCAGTTCTTC. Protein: CASSLVGDSYNEQFF.

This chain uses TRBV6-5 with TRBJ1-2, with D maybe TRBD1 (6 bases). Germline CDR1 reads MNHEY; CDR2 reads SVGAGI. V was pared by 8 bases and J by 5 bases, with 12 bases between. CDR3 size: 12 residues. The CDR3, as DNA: TGTGCCAGCTCCAGGGGTGCTTATGGCTACACCTTC. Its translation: CASSRGAYGYTF.

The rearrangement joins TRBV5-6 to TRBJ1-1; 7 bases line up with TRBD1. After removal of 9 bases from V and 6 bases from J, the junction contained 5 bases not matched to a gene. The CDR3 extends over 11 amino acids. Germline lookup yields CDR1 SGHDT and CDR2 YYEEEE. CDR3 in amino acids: CATNRGPEAFF. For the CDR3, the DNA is TGTGCCACTAATAGGGGGCCTGAAGCTTTCTTT.

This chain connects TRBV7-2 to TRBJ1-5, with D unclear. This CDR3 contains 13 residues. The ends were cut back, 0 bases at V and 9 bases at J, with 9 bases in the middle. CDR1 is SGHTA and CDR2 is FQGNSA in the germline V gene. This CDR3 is CASSLASEGPQHF. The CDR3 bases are TGTGCCAGCAGCTTAGCGTCGGAGGGGCCCCAGCATTTT.

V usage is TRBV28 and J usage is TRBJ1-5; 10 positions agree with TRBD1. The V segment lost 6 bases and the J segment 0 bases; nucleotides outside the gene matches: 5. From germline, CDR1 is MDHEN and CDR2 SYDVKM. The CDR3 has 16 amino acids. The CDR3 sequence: CASRRDRGNSNQPQHF. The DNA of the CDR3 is TGTGCCAGCAGAAGGGACAGGGGTAATAGCAATCAGCCCCAGCATTTT.

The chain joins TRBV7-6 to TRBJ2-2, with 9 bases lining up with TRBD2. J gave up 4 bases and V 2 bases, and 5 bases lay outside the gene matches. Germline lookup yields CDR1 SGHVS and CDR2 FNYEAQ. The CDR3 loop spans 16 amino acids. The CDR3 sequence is CASSLTSGSSTGELFF. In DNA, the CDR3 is TGTGCCAGCAGCTTAACTAGCGGGTCGAGCACCGGGGAGCTGTTTTTT. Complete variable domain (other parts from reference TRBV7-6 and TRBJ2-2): GAGVSQSPRYKVTKRGQDVALRCDPISGHVSLYWYRQALGQGPEFLTYFNYEAQQDKSGLPNDRFSAERPEGSISTLTIQRTEQRDSAMYRCASSLTSGSSTGELFFGEGSRLTVL.

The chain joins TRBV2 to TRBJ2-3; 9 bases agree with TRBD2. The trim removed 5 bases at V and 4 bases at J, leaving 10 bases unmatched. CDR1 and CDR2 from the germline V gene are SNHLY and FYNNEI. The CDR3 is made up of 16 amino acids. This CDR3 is CASSSGGLALADTQYF. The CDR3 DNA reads TGTGCCAGCAGTTCAGGAGGACTAGCGTTGGCAGATACGCAGTATTTT.

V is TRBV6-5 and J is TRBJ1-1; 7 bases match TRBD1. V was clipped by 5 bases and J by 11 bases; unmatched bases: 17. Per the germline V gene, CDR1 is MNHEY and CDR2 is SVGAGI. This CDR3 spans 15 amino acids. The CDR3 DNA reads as TGTGCCAGCAGTCCTCAATCCAGACAGGGATCAGGGGCTTTCTTT. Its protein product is CASSPQSRQGSGAFF.

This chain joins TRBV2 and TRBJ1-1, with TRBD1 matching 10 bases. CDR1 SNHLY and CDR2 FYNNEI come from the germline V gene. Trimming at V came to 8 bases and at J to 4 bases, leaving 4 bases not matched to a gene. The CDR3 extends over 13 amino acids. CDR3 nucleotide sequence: TGTGCCAGCGGACGGACAGGGGGCACTGAAGCTTTCTTT. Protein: CASGRTGGTEAFF.

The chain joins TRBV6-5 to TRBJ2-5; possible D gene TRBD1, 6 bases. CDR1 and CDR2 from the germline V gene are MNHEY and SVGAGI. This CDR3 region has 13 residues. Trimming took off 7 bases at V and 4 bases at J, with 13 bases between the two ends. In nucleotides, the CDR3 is TGTGCCAGCACCGACAGGTCCGGAGAGACCCAGTACTTC. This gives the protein CASTDRSGETQYF.

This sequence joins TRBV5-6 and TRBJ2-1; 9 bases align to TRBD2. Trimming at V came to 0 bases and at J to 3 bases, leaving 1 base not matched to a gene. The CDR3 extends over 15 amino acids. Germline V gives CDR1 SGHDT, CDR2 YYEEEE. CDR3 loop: CASSLGLAVYNEQFF. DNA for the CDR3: TGTGCCAGCAGCTTGGGACTAGCGGTCTACAATGAGCAGTTCTTC.

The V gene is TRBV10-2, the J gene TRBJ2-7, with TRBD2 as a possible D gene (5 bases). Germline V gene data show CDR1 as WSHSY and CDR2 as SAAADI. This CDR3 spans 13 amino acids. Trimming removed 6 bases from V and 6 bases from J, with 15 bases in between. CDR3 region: CASSRGFSSEQYF. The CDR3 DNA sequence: TGCGCCAGCAGCCGCGGGTTTTCCAGCGAGCAGTACTTC.

CDR3 in amino acids: CASSSIGGCNQPQHF. The CDR3 DNA sequence: TGTGCCAGCAGCTCAATAGGGGGTTGCAATCAGCCCCAGCATTTT. The chain carries TRBV11-3 and TRBJ1-5; D perhaps matches TRBD1 (6 bases). The CDR3 is made up of 15 amino acids. Trimming left V 4 bases short and J 2 bases short, with 12 bases between. Germline-derived CDR1 and CDR2 are SGHNT and YENEEA.

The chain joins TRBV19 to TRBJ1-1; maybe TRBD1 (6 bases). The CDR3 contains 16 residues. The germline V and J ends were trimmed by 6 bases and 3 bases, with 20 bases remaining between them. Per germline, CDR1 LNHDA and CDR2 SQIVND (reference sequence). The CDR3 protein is CASSFPRRGFDTEAFF. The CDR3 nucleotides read TGTGCCAGTAGCTTCCCACGCAGGGGATTCGACACTGAAGCTTTCTTT.

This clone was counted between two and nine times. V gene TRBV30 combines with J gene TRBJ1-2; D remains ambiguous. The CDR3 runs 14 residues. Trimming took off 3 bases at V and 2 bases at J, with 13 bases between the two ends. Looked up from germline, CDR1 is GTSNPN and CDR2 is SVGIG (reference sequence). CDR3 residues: CAWSPGELNYGYTF. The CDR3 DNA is TGTGCCTGGAGCCCGGGAGAACTAAACTATGGCTACACCTTC.

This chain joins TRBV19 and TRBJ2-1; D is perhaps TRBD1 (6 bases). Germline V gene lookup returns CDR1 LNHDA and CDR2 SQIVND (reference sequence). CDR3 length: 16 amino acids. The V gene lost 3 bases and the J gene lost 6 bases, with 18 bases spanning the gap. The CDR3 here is CASSMYASGHTNEQFF. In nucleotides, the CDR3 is TGTGCCAGTAGTATGTACGCCTCGGGACACACCAATGAGCAGTTCTTC.

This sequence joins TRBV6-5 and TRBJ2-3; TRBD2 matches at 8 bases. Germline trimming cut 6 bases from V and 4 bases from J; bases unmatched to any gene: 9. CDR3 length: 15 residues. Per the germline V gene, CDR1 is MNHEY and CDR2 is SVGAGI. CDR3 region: CASRIRGGQSDTQYF. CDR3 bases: TGTGCCAGCAGGATCCGGGGGGGCCAGTCAGATACGCAGTATTTT.

CDR3 region: CASSPQEGGELFF. The CDR3 DNA is TGTGCCAGCTCACCTCAGGAGGGTGGGGAGCTGTTTTTT. The V gene is TRBV18, the J gene TRBJ2-2; D might be TRBD2 (6 bases). Trimming took 3 bases from V and 8 from J, leaving 10 bases between them. The CDR3 extends over 13 amino acids. The germline CDR1 and CDR2 sequences are KGHSH and LQKENI.

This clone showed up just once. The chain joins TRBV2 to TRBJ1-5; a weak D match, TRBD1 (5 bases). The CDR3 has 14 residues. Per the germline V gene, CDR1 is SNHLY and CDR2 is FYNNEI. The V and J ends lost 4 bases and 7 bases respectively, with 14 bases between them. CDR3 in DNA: TGTGCCAGCAGTGGCCCGGGGGGTCGGCAGCCCCAGCATTTT. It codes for CASSGPGGRQPQHF.

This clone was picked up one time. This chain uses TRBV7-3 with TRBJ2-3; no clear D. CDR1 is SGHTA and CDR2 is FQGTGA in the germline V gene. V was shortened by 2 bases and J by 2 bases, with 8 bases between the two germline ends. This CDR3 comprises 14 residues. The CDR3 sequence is CASSLAENTDTQYF. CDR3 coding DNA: TGTGCCAGCAGCTTAGCAGAAAACACAGATACGCAGTATTTT.

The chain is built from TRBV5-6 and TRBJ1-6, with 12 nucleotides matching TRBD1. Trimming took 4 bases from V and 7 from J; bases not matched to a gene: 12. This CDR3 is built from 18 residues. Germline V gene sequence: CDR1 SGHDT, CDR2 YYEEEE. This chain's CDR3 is CASSQRRDRGRGNSPLHF. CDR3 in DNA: TGTGCCAGCAGCCAAAGAAGGGACAGGGGGCGCGGGAATTCACCCCTCCACTTT.